The clone carrying this TCR beta chain was counted a few times. Its antigen is undetermined. The entry originates in a study of CD8+CD57+ T cells in acquired aplastic anemia. Study-wide background: An average of about 3.2 ug of DNA was obtained from sorted CD4+ and CD8+ cells. Healthy donors gave approximately 10 million reads on average for CD4+ cells. Study results and limitations: The number of CD8+ CDR3 sequences shared by patients and controls was 25 to 35. Controls did not differ significantly from patients in CD8+ Simpson's diversity.

Genomic DNA was employed as the template in profiling TCR beta VDJ and CDR3. TCRdb re-analysed the reads in MiXCR, keeping a single row per CDR3 protein. Of 65,000 to 85,000 distinct CDR3 sequences listed, approximately 51% are singletons. Germline V gene sequence: CDR1 LNHNV, CDR2 YYDKDF (reference sequence). There are 13 residues in the CDR3. V was shortened by 3 bases and J by 2 bases, with 8 bases between the two germline ends. The TCR comes from a human donor in good health, serving as a control. The chain couples TRBV15 to TRBJ2-7; no clear D. Sequencing used sorted CD4+, CD8+, or CD8+CD57+ T cells (not recorded which) from PBMCs. For the CDR3, the DNA is TGTGCCACCAGCAGTGATTTCGCCTACGAGCAGTACTTC. Translation gives CATSSDFAYEQYF.